This passage covers 24 T cell receptor beta chains from one sample sequenced in a study of blood T cell repertoires in COVID-19. Clones were sequenced by immunoSEQ multiplex PCR, and TCRdb holds only the in-frame ones, with some missing. In the table there are some 140,000 clones, approximately 85% of which are singletons. The sample was peripheral blood. The receptors were gathered from a man between 60 and 75 years old with COVID-19, enrolled during active disease.

This chain connects TRBV28 to TRBJ2-5; no reliable D call. CDR3 length: 14 amino acids. Trimming took off 5 bases at V and 2 bases at J, with 12 bases between the two ends. CDR1 and CDR2 (germline): MDHEN, SYDVKM. For the CDR3, the DNA is TGTGCCAGCAGTCGTACTCTGCGGCAAGAGACCCAGTACTTC. As protein: CASSRTLRQETQYF.

This clone was detected only once. The V gene is TRBV11-1, the J gene TRBJ1-2; 7 bases agree with TRBD1. The germline CDR1 and CDR2 sequences are SGHAT and FQDESV (reference sequence). The V gene end was trimmed by 2 bases and the J gene end by 4 bases; junction bases not matched to a gene: 4. This CDR3 has 14 amino acids. CDR3 in amino acids: CASSLYAGGYGYTF. CDR3 sequence (DNA): TGTGCCAGCAGCTTATATGCAGGGGGCTATGGCTACACCTTC.

The rearrangement links TRBV5-5 to TRBJ2-3, with a possible D match to TRBD1 (5 bases). This CDR3 is 15 amino acids long. Germline CDR1 and CDR2: SGHKS and YYEKEE (reference sequence). Deletions cut 1 base from V and 2 bases from J, with 11 bases between. Here the CDR3 reads CASSLPTANTDTQYF. The CDR3 nucleotides read TGTGCCAGCAGCTTGCCGACAGCTAACACAGATACGCAGTATTTT.

This chain links TRBV7-2 with TRBJ2-7; 8 nucleotides line up with TRBD2. The CDR3 covers 16 residues. V dropped 5 bases and J dropped 7; count of bases not matched to a gene: 16. CDR1 SGHTA and CDR2 FQGNSA come from the germline V gene. The CDR3 sequence: CASSPRARAGAGEQYF. In nucleotides, the CDR3 is TGTGCCAGCAGCCCCCGGGCCCGAGCGGGAGCCGGGGAGCAGTACTTC.

This chain connects TRBV2 to TRBJ2-2; 10 nucleotides line up with TRBD1. The germline V gene encodes CDR1 SNHLY and CDR2 FYNNEI. Trimming at V came to 6 bases and at J to 0 bases, leaving 1 base not matched to a gene. The CDR3 is 15 amino acids. CDR3 in amino acids: CASRGTGANTGELFF. For the CDR3, the DNA is TGTGCCAGCAGGGGGACAGGGGCGAACACCGGGGAGCTGTTTTTT.

V is TRBV10-3 and J is TRBJ1-1; a weak D match, TRBD1 (5 bases). The CDR3 is 14 amino acids. Germline V gene lookup returns CDR1 ENHRY and CDR2 SYGVKD. Trimming removed 3 bases from V and 1 base from J, with 9 bases in between. CDR3 in amino acids: CAISDGGQNTEAFF. The CDR3 DNA reads TGTGCCATCAGTGATGGCGGACAGAACACTGAAGCTTTCTTT.

V usage is TRBV14 and J usage is TRBJ2-5; 8 bases line up with TRBD2. The CDR3 runs 15 residues. CDR1 SGHDN and CDR2 FVKESK come from the germline V gene. V dropped 4 bases and J dropped 5; count of bases not matched to a gene: 9. CDR3 DNA sequence: TGTGCCAGCAGCCGACCGCGGGGGGCCTCGGAGACCCAGTACTTC. It codes for CASSRPRGASETQYF.

This rearrangement joins TRBV7-2 to TRBJ2-7, with TRBD1 identical over 7 bases. This CDR3 comprises 14 residues. J lost 3 bases, V lost 2 bases, and 4 bases had no gene match. CDR1 and CDR2 from the germline V gene are SGHTA and FQGNSA. The CDR3 loop reads CASSLRDSLYEQYF. The CDR3 nucleotides are TGTGCCAGCAGCTTACGGGACAGCCTCTACGAGCAGTACTTC.

The V call is TRBV6-6, the J call TRBJ1-6; no clear D gene. Germline assignment: CDR1 MNHNY and CDR2 SVGAGI (reference sequence). Trimming pared 7 bases from V and 0 bases from J, leaving 13 bases between. The CDR3 extends over 16 amino acids. The CDR3 region is CASTSETSSYNSPLHF. The CDR3 nucleotides read TGTGCCAGCACCTCAGAGACAAGCTCCTATAATTCACCCCTCCACTTT.

This clone was picked up one time. V gene TRBV4-1 combines with J gene TRBJ2-4, with TRBD1 matching 9 bases. Germline V gene lookup returns CDR1 MGHRA and CDR2 YSYEKL. The V and J ends lost 4 bases and 1 base, in that order; junction bases with no gene match: 5. There are 16 residues in the CDR3. The CDR3 here is CASSPTGGKAKNIQYF. The CDR3 DNA follows: TGCGCCAGCAGCCCCACAGGGGGCAAGGCCAAAAACATTCAGTACTTC.

The chain recombines TRBV11-2 with TRBJ2-5, with TRBD2 matching 9 bases. V gave up 6 bases and J gave up 2 bases; unmatched junction bases: 10. The CDR3 has 16 amino acids. Looked up from germline, CDR1 is SGHAT and CDR2 is FQNNGV. CDR3 in DNA: TGTGCCAGCAGTCTATCCTTAGCGGGGGAACAAGAGACCCAGTACTTC. Translation: CASSLSLAGEQETQYF.

The chain uses TRBV27 and TRBJ1-2; no firm D call. V lost 0 bases and J lost 10, with 12 bases in between. Germline V lookup: CDR1 MNHEY, CDR2 SMNVEV (reference sequence). The CDR3 runs to 13 residues. The CDR3 reads CASSLSLWQAYTF. The DNA of the CDR3 is TGTGCCAGCAGTTTATCGTTGTGGCAGGCCTACACCTTC.

This sequence joins TRBV13 and TRBJ1-3; TRBD1 is a possible D gene (6 bases). Germline V gene data show CDR1 as PRHDT and CDR2 as FYEKMQ (reference sequence). The CDR3 totals 13 residues. Trimming took off 11 bases at V and 0 bases at J, with 11 bases between the two ends. DNA of the CDR3: TGTGCCGCCCGGACAGCCTCTGGAAACACCATATATTTT. It encodes CAARTASGNTIYF.

The chain recombines TRBV6-5 with TRBJ2-7; TRBD1 agrees at 10 bases. The V gene end was trimmed by 7 bases and the J gene end by 5 bases; junction bases not matched to a gene: 8. The CDR3 sequence is 14 residues long. CDR1 is MNHEY and CDR2 is SVGAGI in the germline V gene. The CDR3 nucleotides are TGTGCCAGCACAAAGGTCGGGACAGGGGACGAGCAGTACTTC. It translates to CASTKVGTGDEQYF.

The chain couples TRBV7-3 to TRBJ2-1; 10 positions match TRBD2. The germline CDR1 and CDR2 sequences are SGHTA and FQGTGA. The CDR3 is made up of 19 amino acids. V dropped 1 base and J dropped 1; count of bases not matched to a gene: 10. For the CDR3, the DNA is TGTGCCAGCAGCTTAAATGCGGGGGCAGCGGGAGGGTCCTACAATGAGCAGTTCTTC. Amino acid sequence: CASSLNAGAAGGSYNEQFF.

This clone was observed once. J is TRBJ1-6 and V is TRBV7-6, with D unresolved. The V gene lost 1 base and the J gene lost 0 bases, with 7 bases spanning the gap. The CDR3 is 16 amino acids. CDR1 SGHVS and CDR2 FNYEAQ come from the germline V gene. The CDR3 reads CASSLEVSSYNSPLHF. As DNA, the CDR3 is TGTGCCAGCAGCTTAGAAGTTAGCTCCTATAATTCACCCCTCCACTTT.

This sequence joins TRBV9 and TRBJ1-1; D unresolved. Germline V gene sequence: CDR1 SGDLS, CDR2 YYNGEE. This CDR3 has 15 residues. Trimming cost V 0 bases and J 2 bases, with 11 bases left between them. Here the CDR3 reads CASSVDPEINTEAFF. In DNA form, the CDR3 reads TGTGCCAGCAGCGTAGATCCGGAGATAAACACTGAAGCTTTCTTT.

The chain is built from TRBV5-5 and TRBJ1-4; possibly TRBD1 for D (6 bases). This CDR3 region has 16 residues. The ends were cut back, 4 bases at V and 0 bases at J, with 13 bases in the middle. The germline V gene encodes CDR1 SGHKS and CDR2 YYEKEE (reference sequence). CDR3 coding DNA: TGTGCCAGCAGCCGACAGGCCCCTGCAACTAATGAAAAACTGTTTTTT. Protein product: CASSRQAPATNEKLFF. Full variable domain (rest looked up from reference TRBV5-5 and TRBJ1-4): DAGVTQSPTHLIKTRGQQVTLRCSPISGHKSVSWYQQVLGQGPQFIFQYYEKEERGRGNFPDRFSARQFPNYSSELNVNALLLGDSALYLCASSRQAPATNEKLFFGSGTQLSVL.

V usage is TRBV9 and J usage is TRBJ2-2, with D hard to call. The V end was cut by 0 bases, the J end by 0 bases, with 15 bases between. Germline V gene data show CDR1 as SGDLS and CDR2 as YYNGEE. CDR3 length: 18 residues. This CDR3 is CASSVVGFQLTNTGELFF. For the CDR3, the DNA is TGTGCCAGCAGCGTAGTTGGCTTCCAACTAACGAACACCGGGGAGCTGTTTTTT.

The chain couples TRBV20-1 to TRBJ2-3; no reliable D call. The CDR3 contains 12 residues. Germline V CDR1 and CDR2: DFQATT, SNEGSKA (reference sequence). V lost 6 bases and J lost 2, with 9 bases in between. CDR3 sequence reads: CSASIYTDTQYF. The CDR3 coding sequence is TGCAGTGCAAGTATTTACACAGATACGCAGTATTTT.

The rearrangement joins TRBV6-5 to TRBJ2-6; D uncertain. The V end lost 9 bases, the J end lost 0 bases, and 6 bases lay between the germline ends. The length of the CDR3 is 13 residues. CDR1 and CDR2 (germline): MNHEY, SVGAGI. The chain's CDR3 is CASSYSGANVLTF. Written as DNA, the CDR3 is TGTGCCAGTTCTTACTCTGGGGCCAACGTCCTGACTTTC.

The rearrangement uses TRBV6-5 and TRBJ1-1; the D is unclear. The V end was cut by 6 bases, the J end by 0 bases, with 8 bases between. Germline-derived CDR1 and CDR2 are MNHEY and SVGAGI. The CDR3 sequence is 13 residues long. For the CDR3, the DNA is TGTGCCAGCAGGTATCAGGTGAACACTGAAGCTTTCTTT. Its translation: CASRYQVNTEAFF.

The chain links TRBV7-9 to TRBJ2-5; 11 nucleotides line up with TRBD1. Losses at the gene ends were 4 bases for V and 7 bases for J; bases not matched to a gene: 5. This CDR3 contains 14 residues. The germline V gene has CDR1 SEHNR and CDR2 FQNEAQ (reference sequence). CDR3 region: CASSYPGTGGTQYF. CDR3 DNA sequence: TGTGCCAGCAGCTACCCCGGGACAGGGGGGACCCAGTACTTC.

The rearrangement joins TRBV4-3 to TRBJ2-1; 10 bases map to TRBD2. The CDR3 runs to 16 residues. Per germline, CDR1 LGHNA and CDR2 YSLEER. V lost 1 base to trimming and J lost 2 bases; unmatched junction nucleotides: 2. CDR3 in amino acids: CASSQGLAGAYNEQFF. The CDR3 coding sequence is TGCGCCAGCAGCCAAGGGCTAGCGGGGGCCTACAATGAGCAGTTCTTC.